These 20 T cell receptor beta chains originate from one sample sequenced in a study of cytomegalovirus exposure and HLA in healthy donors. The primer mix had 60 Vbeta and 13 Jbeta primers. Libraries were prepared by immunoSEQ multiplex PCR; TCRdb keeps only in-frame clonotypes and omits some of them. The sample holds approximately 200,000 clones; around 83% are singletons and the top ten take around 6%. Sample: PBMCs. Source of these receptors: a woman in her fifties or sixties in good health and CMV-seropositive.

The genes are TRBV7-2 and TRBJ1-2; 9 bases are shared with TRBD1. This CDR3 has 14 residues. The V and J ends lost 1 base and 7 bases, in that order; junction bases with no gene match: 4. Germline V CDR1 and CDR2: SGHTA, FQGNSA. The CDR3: CASSLGGQGGGYTF. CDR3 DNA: TGTGCCAGCAGCTTAGGGGGACAGGGAGGTGGCTACACCTTC.

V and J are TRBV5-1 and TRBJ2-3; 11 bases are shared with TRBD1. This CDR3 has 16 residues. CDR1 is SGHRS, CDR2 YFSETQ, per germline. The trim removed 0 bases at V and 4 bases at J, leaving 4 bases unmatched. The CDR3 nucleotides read TGCGCCAGCAGCTTGGAAGGACAGGGGGCCTCAGATACGCAGTATTTT. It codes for CASSLEGQGASDTQYF.

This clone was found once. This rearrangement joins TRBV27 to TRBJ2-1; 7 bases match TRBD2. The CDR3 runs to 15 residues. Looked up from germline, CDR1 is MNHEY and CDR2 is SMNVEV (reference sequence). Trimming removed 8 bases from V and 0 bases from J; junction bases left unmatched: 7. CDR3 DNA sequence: TGTGCCAGCCTCCCCGGGAGGAGCTCCTACAATGAGCAGTTCTTC. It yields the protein CASLPGRSSYNEQFF.

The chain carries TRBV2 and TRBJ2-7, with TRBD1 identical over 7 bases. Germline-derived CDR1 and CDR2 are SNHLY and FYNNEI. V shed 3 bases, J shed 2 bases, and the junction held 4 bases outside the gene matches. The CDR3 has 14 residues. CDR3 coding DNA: TGTGCCAGCAGTGATCCCGGGACAGCCTACGAGCAGTACTTC. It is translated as CASSDPGTAYEQYF.

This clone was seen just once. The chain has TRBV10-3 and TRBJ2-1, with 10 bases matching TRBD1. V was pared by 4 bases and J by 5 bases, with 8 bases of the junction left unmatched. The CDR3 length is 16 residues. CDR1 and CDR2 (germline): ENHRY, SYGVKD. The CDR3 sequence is CAISAQDRGKNNEQFF. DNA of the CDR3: TGTGCCATCAGTGCCCAGGACAGGGGGAAAAACAATGAGCAGTTCTTC.

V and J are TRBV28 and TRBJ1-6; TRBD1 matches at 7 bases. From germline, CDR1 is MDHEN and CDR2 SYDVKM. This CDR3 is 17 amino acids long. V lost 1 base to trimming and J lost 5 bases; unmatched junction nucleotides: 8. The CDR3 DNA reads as TGTGCCAGCAGTTTATTTGGGACAGCCCGAGATAATTCACCCCTCCACTTT. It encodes CASSLFGTARDNSPLHF.

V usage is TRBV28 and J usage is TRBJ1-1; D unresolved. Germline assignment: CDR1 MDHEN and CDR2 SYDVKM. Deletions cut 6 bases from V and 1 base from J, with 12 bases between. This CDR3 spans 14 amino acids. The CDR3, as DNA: TGTGCCAGCAGACTTCCCTCGGGGAACACTGAAGCTTTCTTT. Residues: CASRLPSGNTEAFF. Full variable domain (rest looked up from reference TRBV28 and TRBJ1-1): DVKVTQSSRYLVKRTGEKVFLECVQDMDHENMFWYRQDPGLGLRLIYFSYDVKMKEKGDIPEGYSVSREKKERFSLILESASTNQTSMYLCASRLPSGNTEAFFGQGTRLTVV.

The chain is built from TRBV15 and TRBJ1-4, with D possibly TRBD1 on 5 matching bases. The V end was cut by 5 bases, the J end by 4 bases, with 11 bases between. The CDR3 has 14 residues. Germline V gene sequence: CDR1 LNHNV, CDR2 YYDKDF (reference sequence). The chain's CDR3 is CATSLDIGNEKLFF. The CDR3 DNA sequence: TGTGCCACCAGCTTGGACATTGGTAATGAAAAACTGTTTTTT.

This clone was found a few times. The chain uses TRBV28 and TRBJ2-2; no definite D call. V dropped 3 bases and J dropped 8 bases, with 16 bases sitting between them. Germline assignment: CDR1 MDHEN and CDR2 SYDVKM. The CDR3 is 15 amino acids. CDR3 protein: CASSFVSDTSGELFF. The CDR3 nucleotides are TGTGCCAGCAGTTTCGTGTCCGACACCTCTGGGGAGCTGTTTTTT.

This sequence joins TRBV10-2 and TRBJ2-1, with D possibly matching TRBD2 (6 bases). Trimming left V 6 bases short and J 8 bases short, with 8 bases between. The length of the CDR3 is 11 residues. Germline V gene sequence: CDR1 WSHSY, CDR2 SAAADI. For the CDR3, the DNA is TGCGCCAGCAGGGGGGAGGATGAGCAGTTCTTC. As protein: CASRGEDEQFF.

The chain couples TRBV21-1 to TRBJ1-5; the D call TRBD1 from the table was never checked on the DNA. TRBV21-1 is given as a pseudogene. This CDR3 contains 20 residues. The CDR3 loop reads CASSKSLRAGTGRWGQPQHF. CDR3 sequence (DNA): TGTGCCAGCAGCAAAAGTTTAAGGGCCGGGACAGGTCGGTGGGGGCAGCCCCAGCATTTT.

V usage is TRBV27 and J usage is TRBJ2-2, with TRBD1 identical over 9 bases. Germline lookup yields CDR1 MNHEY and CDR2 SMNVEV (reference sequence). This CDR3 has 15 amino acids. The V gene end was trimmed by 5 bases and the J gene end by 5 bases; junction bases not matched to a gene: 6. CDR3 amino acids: CASSRGQGGTGELFF. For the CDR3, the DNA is TGTGCCAGCAGTCGGGGACAGGGCGGGACCGGGGAGCTGTTTTTT.

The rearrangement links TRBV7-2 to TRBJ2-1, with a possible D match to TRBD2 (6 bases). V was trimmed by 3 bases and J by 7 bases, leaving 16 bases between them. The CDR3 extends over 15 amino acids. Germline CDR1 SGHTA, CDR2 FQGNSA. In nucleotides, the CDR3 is TGTGCCAGCAGCTTCGGGACTCAAGCTGGGAATGAGCAGTTCTTC. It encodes CASSFGTQAGNEQFF.

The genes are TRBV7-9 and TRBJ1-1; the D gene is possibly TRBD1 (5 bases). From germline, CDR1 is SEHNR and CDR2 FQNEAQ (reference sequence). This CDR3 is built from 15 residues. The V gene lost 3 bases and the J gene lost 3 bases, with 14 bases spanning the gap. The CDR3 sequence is CASSFPGVRDTEAFF. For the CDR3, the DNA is TGTGCCAGCAGCTTCCCGGGGGTTCGGGACACTGAAGCTTTCTTT.

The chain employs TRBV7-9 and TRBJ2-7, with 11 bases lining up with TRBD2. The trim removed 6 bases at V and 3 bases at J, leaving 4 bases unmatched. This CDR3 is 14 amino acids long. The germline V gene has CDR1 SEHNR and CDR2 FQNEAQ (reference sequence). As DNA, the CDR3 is TGTGCCAGCAGTAAGACTAGCGGGGACTACGAGCAGTACTTC. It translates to CASSKTSGDYEQYF. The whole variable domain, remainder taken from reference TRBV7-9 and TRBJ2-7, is DTGVSQNPRHKITKRGQNVTFRCDPISEHNRLYWYRQTLGQGPEFLTYFQNEAQLEKSRLLSDRFSAERPKGSFSTLEIQRTEQGDSAMYLCASSKTSGDYEQYFGPGTRLTVT.

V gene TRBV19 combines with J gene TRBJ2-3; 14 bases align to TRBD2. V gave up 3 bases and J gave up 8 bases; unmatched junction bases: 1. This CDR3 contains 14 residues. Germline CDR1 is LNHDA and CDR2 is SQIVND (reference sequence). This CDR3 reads CASSMGLAGVTQYF. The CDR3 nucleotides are TGTGCCAGTAGTATGGGACTAGCGGGAGTTACGCAGTATTTT.

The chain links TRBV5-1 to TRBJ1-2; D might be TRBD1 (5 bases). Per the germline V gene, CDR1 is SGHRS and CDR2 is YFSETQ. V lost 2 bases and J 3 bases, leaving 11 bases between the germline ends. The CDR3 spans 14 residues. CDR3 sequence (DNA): TGCGCCAGCAGCTTAGCAGGGCTTGACTATGGCTACACCTTC. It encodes CASSLAGLDYGYTF. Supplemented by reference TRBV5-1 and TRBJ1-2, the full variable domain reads KAGVTQTPRYLIKTRGQQVTLSCSPISGHRSVSWYQQTPGQGLQFLFEYFSETQRNKGNFPGRFSGRQFSNSRSEMNVSTLELGDSALYLCASSLAGLDYGYTFGSGTRLTVV.

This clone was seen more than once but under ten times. CDR3 sequence (DNA): TGCGCCAGCAGCCATCCCGGGGGATTATACGAGCAGTACTTC. It translates to CASSHPGGLYEQYF. The rearrangement uses TRBV4-1 and TRBJ2-7, with a tentative D call TRBD2 (6 bases). CDR3 length equals 14 residues. Germline V gene lookup returns CDR1 MGHRA and CDR2 YSYEKL. The V gene lost 3 bases and the J gene lost 4 bases, with 13 bases spanning the gap.

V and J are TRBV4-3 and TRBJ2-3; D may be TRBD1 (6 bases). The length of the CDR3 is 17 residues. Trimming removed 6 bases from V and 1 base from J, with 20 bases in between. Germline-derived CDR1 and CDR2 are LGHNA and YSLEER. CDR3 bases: TGCGCCAGCAGTCCAAAGAGGGCAGGGGTAGGCACAGATACGCAGTATTTT. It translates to CASSPKRAGVGTDTQYF.

This CDR3 is CASSLGLAVMNTGELFF. The CDR3 DNA reads as TGCGCCAGCAGCCTGGGACTAGCGGTTATGAACACCGGGGAGCTGTTTTTT. The chain has TRBV5-1 and TRBJ2-2, with 11 bases that match TRBD2. Germline CDR1 and CDR2: SGHRS and YFSETQ. The J segment lost 1 base and the V segment lost 4 bases, leaving 6 bases of the junction unmatched. This CDR3 is 17 amino acids long.